Detailed here is one TCR beta chain. Its antigen is currently unknown. The V gene lost 4 bases and the J gene lost 4 bases, with 13 bases spanning the gap. The CDR3 sequence is 15 residues long. Germline loops: CDR1 LNHDA, CDR2 SQIVND (reference sequence). These data belong to a study of OX40 agonist ivuxolimab in advanced cancers. Overall study context: Patients were dosed with the agonistic anti-OX40 (CD134) antibody ivuxolimab. Three patients, one with hepatocellular carcinoma and two with cutaneous melanoma, achieved partial responses. Study-wide results and caveats: The CD4+ and CD8+ T cells in the blood had expanded clonally by week 6 at 0.1 to 3.0 mg/kg. The 0.1-3.0 mg/kg partial responders had among the lowest clonal expansion.

The assay was immunoSEQ multiplex PCR, and TCRdb's table has in-frame clones only and misses some. The sample lists 5,500 to 6,000 clones, about 70% occurring once. V and J are TRBV19 and TRBJ2-2; a weak D match, TRBD2 (5 bases). Material: CD4+ or CD8+ T cells sorted from blood, obtained in a trial of the OX40 agonist ivuxolimab. The clonotype comes from an adult with an advanced solid tumor such as melanoma, head and neck, liver or kidney cancer. The chain's CDR3 is CASSTRTSSTGELFF. CDR3 coding DNA: TGTGCCAGTAGTACCCGGACTTCTTCCACCGGGGAGCTGTTTTTT.